The entry below describes one TCR beta chain. The entry originates in a study of blood T cell repertoires in COVID-19. Produced via immunoSEQ multiplex PCR; TCRdb's table is partial and in-frame only. Among around 360,000 clones listed, more than 85% were seen once. V lost 1 base to trimming and J lost 3 bases, with 16 bases between them. The CDR3 has 17 amino acids. Germline loops: CDR1 LGHNA, CDR2 YNFKEQ. Across about two dozen US areas, participants ranged in age from 18 to 89 years. Sequencing input: PBMCs or T cells enriched from blood (not recorded which). The V and J genes are TRBV4-2 and TRBJ1-3, with a possible D match to TRBD1 (6 bases). This receptor was taken from a woman aged 30 to 39 who had recovered from COVID-19. The CDR3 region is CASSQAETKGVGNTIYF. For the CDR3, the DNA is TGTGCCAGCAGCCAAGCTGAGACCAAGGGGGTTGGAAACACCATATATTTT.